The present entry profiles one T cell receptor (beta chain) with its context. Its antigen is as yet unknown. Specified treatment: approximately 18 received Ad26.COV2.S at low or high dose, single or two shots; roughly five received placebo; per-sample allocation not given. Repertoires come from day 63 after the first vaccine or placebo injection. Vaccination used an Ad26 vector expressing Wuhan-strain SARS-CoV-2 spike. This specimen belongs to a study of Ad26.COV2.S vaccination and SARS-CoV-2 variants. About the research overall: The COV1001 Ad26.COV2.S trial arm included the donor. Intramuscularly, Ad26.COV2.S was given either once or twice, 56 days apart. Study-level points and caveats: From the TCR breadth and depth analyses, total T cell responses may have been underestimated.

TCRdb's table, derived via immunoSEQ multiplex PCR, lists solely in-frame clones and lacks some. This table holds around 500,000 clones, 80% to 90% found once. The germline CDR1 and CDR2 sequences are MNHEY and SVGAGI. The V and J ends lost 7 bases and 5 bases, in that order; junction bases with no gene match: 14. CDR3 length equals 15 residues. V gene TRBV6-5 combines with J gene TRBJ2-7, with 7 bases matching TRBD2. The source is a person aged 18-65 years who received the Ad26.COV2.S COVID-19 vaccine or a placebo. Sequencing used peripheral blood, obtained in a trial of Ad26.COV2.S vaccine versus placebo. The CDR3 DNA is TGTGCCAGCACCATTTTGACTAGCCTGAGGGACGAGCAGTACTTC. The encoded protein is CASTILTSLRDEQYF.